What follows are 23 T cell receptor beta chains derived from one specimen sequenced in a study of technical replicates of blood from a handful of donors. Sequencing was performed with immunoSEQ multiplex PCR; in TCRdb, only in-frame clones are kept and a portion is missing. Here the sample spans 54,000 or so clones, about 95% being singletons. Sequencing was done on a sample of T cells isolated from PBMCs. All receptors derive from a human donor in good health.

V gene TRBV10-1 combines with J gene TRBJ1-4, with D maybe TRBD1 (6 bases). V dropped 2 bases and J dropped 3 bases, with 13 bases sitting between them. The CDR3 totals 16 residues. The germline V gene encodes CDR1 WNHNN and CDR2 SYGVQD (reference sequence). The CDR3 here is CASSEQPGTPNEKLFF. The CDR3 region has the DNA TGCGCCAGCAGTGAGCAGCCAGGGACACCTAATGAAAAACTGTTTTTT.

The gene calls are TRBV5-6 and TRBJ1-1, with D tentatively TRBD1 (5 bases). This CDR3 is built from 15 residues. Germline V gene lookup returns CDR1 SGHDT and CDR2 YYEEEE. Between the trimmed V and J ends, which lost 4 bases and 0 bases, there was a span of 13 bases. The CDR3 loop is CASSRRQFMNTEAFF. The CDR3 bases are TGTGCCAGCAGCCGTAGACAGTTCATGAACACTGAAGCTTTCTTT.

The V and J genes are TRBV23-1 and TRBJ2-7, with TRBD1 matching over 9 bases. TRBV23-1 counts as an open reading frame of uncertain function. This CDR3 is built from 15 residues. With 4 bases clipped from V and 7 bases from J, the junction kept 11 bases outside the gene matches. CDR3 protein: CASSPRGTGRVEQYF. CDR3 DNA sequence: TGCGCCAGCAGTCCCCGAGGGACAGGGAGAGTAGAGCAGTACTTC.

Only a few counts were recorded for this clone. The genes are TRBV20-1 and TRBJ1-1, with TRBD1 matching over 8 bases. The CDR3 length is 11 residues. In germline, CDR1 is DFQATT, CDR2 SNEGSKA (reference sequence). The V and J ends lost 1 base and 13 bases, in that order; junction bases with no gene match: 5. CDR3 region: CSARVPGGDFF. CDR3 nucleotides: TGCAGTGCTAGAGTCCCAGGGGGCGATTTCTTT.

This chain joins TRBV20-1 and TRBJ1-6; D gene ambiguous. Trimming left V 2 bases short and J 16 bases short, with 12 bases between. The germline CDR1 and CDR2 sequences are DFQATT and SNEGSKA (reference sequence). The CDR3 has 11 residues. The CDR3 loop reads CSARNSDSLHF. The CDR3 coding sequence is TGCAGTGCTAGAAATTCGGACTCTCTCCACTTT.

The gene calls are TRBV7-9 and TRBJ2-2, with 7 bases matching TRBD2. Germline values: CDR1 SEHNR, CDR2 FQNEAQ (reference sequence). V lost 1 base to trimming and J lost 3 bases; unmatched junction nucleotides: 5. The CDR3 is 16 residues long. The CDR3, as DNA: TGTGCCAGCAGCTTAGGTGAGCGGGACTACACCGGGGAGCTGTTTTTT. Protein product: CASSLGERDYTGELFF.

The CDR3 bases are TGTGCCAGCAGCGTAGCTCCGACGGCGGTTGGATTCTATGGCTACACCTTC. It yields the protein CASSVAPTAVGFYGYTF. The rearrangement links TRBV9 to TRBJ1-2; unclear D gene. The CDR3 consists of 17 residues. Germline V gives CDR1 SGDLS, CDR2 YYNGEE. Trimming left V 0 bases short and J 4 bases short, with 19 bases between.

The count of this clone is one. The CDR3 here is CASSSSRGLTLYGYTF. CDR3 DNA sequence: TGTGCCAGCAGCTCATCCAGGGGGCTCACCCTTTATGGCTACACCTTC. The rearrangement joins TRBV11-2 to TRBJ1-2; 8 bases match TRBD1. The germline gives CDR1 SGHAT, CDR2 FQNNGV. There are 16 residues in the CDR3. V lost 4 bases to trimming and J lost 5 bases; unmatched junction nucleotides: 12.

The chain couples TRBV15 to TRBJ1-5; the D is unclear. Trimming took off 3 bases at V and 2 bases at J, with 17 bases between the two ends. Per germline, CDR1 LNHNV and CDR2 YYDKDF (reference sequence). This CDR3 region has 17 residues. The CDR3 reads CATSRETYMLGNQPQHF. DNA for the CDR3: TGTGCCACCAGCAGGGAGACCTACATGTTGGGCAATCAGCCCCAGCATTTT.

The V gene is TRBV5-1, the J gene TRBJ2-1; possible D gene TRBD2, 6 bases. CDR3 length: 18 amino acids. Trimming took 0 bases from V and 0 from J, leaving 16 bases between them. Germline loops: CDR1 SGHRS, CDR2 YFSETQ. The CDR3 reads CASSLVDSGPSSYNEQFF. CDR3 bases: TGCGCCAGCAGCTTGGTGGATAGCGGCCCCAGCTCCTACAATGAGCAGTTCTTC.

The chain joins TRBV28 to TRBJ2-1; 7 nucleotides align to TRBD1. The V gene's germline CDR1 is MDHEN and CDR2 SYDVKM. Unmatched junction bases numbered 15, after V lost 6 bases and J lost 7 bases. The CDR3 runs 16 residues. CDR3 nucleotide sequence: TGTGCCAGCAGGACTCAGGGGGAGTACCTCGGGAATGAGCAGTTCTTC. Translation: CASRTQGEYLGNEQFF.

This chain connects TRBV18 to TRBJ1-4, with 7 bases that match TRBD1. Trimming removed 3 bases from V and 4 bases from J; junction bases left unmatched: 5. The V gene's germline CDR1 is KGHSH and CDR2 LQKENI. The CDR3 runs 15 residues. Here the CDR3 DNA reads TGTGCCAGCTCACCGGGGGGACAGCATAATGAAAAACTGTTTTTT. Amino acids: CASSPGGQHNEKLFF.

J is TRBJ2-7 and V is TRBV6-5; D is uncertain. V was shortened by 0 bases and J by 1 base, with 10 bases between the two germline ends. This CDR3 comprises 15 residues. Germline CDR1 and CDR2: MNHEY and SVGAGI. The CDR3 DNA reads TGTGCCAGCAGTTACTCGATGGCGGAATCCTACGAGCAGTACTTC. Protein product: CASSYSMAESYEQYF.

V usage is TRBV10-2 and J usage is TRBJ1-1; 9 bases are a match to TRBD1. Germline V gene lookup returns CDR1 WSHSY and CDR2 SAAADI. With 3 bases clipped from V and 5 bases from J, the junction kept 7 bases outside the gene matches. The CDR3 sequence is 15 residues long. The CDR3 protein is CASSEGTGLDTEAFF. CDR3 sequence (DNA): TGCGCCAGCAGTGAAGGGACAGGGCTTGATACTGAAGCTTTCTTT.

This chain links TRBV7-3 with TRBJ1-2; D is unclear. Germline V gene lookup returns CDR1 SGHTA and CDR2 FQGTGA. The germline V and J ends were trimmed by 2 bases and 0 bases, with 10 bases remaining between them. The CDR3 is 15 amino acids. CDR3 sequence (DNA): TGTGCCAGCAGCTTAGACCGTGACTCTAACTATGGCTACACCTTC. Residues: CASSLDRDSNYGYTF.

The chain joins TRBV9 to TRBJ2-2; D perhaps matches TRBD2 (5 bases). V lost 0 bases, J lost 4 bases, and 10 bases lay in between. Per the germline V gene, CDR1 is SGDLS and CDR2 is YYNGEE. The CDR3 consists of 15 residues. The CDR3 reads CASSVGEKFTGELFF. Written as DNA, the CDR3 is TGTGCCAGCAGCGTAGGGGAGAAATTCACCGGGGAGCTGTTTTTT.

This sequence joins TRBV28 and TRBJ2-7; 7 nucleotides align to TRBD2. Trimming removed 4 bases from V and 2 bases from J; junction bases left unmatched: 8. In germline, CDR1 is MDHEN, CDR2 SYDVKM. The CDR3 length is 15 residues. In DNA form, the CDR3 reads TGTGCCAGCAGTTCGGCTAGCGGTTATACCTACGAGCAGTACTTC. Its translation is CASSSASGYTYEQYF. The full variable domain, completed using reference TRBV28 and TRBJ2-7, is DVKVTQSSRYLVKRTGEKVFLECVQDMDHENMFWYRQDPGLGLRLIYFSYDVKMKEKGDIPEGYSVSREKKERFSLILESASTNQTSMYLCASSSASGYTYEQYFGPGTRLTVT.

The CDR3 region is CASSLAQGAPGANVLTF. Here the CDR3 DNA reads TGTGCCAGCAGCTTGGCCCAGGGGGCGCCCGGGGCCAACGTCCTGACTTTC. The rearrangement joins TRBV5-4 to TRBJ2-6; 8 positions match TRBD1. The V and J ends lost 0 bases and 4 bases, in that order; junction bases with no gene match: 6. Germline CDR1 SGHNT, CDR2 YYREEE (reference sequence). The CDR3 is 17 amino acids.

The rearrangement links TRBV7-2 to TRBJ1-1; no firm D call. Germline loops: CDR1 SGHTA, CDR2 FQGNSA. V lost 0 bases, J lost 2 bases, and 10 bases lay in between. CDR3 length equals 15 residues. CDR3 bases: TGTGCCAGCAGCTTAGCGCCCGGGGATAACACTGAAGCTTTCTTT. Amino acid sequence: CASSLAPGDNTEAFF.

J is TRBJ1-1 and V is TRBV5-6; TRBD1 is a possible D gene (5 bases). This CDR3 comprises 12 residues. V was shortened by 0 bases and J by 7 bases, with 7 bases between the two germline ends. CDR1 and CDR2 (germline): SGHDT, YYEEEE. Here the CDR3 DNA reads TGTGCCAGCAGCTTGGCGACAGATGAAGCTTTCTTT. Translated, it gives CASSLATDEAFF.

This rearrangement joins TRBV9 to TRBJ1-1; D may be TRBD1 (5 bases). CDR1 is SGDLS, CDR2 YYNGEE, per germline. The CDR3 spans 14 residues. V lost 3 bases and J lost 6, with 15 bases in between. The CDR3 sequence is CASSAGGGSAEAFF. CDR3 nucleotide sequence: TGTGCCAGCAGCGCGGGGGGGGGTTCGGCTGAAGCTTTCTTT. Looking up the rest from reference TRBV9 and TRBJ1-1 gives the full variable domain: DSGVTQTPKHLITATGQRVTLRCSPRSGDLSVYWYQQSLDQGLQFLIQYYNGEERAKGNILERFSAQQFPDLHSELNLSSLELGDSALYFCASSAGGGSAEAFFGQGTRLTVV.

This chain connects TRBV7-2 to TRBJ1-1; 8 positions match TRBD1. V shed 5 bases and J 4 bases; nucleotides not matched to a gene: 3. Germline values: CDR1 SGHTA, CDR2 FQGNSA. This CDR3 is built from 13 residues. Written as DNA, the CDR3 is TGTGCCAGCAGCATAACAGGGGGCACTGAAGCTTTCTTT. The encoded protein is CASSITGGTEAFF.

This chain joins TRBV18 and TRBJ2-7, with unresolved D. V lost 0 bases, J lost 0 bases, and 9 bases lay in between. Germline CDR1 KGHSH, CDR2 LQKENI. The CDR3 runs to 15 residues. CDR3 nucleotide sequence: TGTGCCAGCTCACCACCGACGGGTTACTCCTACGAGCAGTACTTC. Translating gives CASSPPTGYSYEQYF.